This T cell receptor (beta chain) was sequenced for a study of regulatory T cells in long-lasting Graves disease. Arm-PCR of CDR3 regions with iRepertoire HTBI primers generated TCR beta libraries. MiXCR, applied by TCRdb to the multiplex PCR reads, yields one record per CDR3 protein. Of 520,000 or so distinct CDR3 sequences listed, about 11% are singletons. Time point given: newly diagnosed GD, antithyroid drugs for less than 3 months. The TCR library was made from RNA that had been extracted from PBMCs in TRIzol. This clonotype appeared many times. V lost 5 bases and J 0 bases, leaving 19 bases between the germline ends. The CDR3 spans 17 residues. Germline loops: CDR1 SGHAT, CDR2 FQNNGV. These data were likewise used in another study, on T cells in Graves' hyperthyroidism and ophthalmopathy.

The receptor was isolated from a woman in her twenties or thirties with Graves disease. The chain has TRBV11-2 and TRBJ1-2, with D possibly matching TRBD1 (6 bases). Sequenced material: peripheral blood mononuclear cells (PBMCs), taken at new diagnosis, from a patient treated with antithyroid drugs. CDR3 region: CASSPDTSGGPNYGYTF. As DNA, the CDR3 is TGTGCCAGCAGCCCCGATACTTCGGGGGGCCCTAACTATGGCTACACCTTC.